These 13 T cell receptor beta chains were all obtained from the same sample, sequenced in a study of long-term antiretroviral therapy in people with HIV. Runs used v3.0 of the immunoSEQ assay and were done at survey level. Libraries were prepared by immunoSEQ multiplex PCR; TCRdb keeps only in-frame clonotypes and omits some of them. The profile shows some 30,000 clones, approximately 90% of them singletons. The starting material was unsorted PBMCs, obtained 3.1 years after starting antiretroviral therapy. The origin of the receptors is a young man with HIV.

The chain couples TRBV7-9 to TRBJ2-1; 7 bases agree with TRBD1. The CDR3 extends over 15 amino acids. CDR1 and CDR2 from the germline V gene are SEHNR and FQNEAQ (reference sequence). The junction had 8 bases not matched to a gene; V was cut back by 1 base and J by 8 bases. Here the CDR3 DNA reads TGTGCCAGCAGCTTAGGACAGGGCGCATACGATGAGCAGTTCTTC. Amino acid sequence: CASSLGQGAYDEQFF.

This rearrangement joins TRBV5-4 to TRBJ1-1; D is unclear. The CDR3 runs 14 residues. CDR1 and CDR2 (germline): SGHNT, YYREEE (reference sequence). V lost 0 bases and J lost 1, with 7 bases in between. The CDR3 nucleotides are TGTGCCAGCAGCTTGGTAGGCCAGAACACTGAAGCTTTCTTT. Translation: CASSLVGQNTEAFF.

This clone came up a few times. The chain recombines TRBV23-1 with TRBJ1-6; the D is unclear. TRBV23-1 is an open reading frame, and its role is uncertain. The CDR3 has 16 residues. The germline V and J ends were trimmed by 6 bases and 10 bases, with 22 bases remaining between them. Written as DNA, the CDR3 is TGCGCCAGCAGACTACTCCACTTAACAACTCACTCACCCCTCCACTTT. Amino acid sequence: CASRLLHLTTHSPLHF.

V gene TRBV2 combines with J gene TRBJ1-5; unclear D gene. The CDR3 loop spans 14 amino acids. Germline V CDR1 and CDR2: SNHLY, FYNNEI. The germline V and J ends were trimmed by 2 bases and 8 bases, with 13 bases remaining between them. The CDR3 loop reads CASSEWVVEEPQHF. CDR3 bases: TGTGCCAGCAGTGAATGGGTAGTCGAGGAGCCCCAGCATTTT.

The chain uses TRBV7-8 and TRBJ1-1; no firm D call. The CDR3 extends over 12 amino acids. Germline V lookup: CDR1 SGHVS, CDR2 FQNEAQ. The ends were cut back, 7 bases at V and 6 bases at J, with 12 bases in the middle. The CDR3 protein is CASKGYSAEAFF. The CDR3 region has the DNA TGTGCCAGCAAGGGTTATTCGGCTGAAGCTTTCTTT.

CDR3 loop: CASSEIAGGYEQFF. In DNA, the CDR3 is TGTGCCAGCAGCGAAATTGCGGGAGGCTATGAGCAGTTCTTC. The rearrangement uses TRBV6-5 and TRBJ2-1; 8 nucleotides match TRBD2. CDR3 length: 14 residues. Germline V gene data show CDR1 as MNHEY and CDR2 as SVGAGI. Trimming at V came to 6 bases and at J to 8 bases, leaving 9 bases not matched to a gene.

The CDR3 DNA reads as TGTGCCAGCAGTCTGACAGGGGGCGTGGTGTCCTACGAGCAGTACTTC. This encodes CASSLTGGVVSYEQYF. The chain combines TRBV28 with TRBJ2-7; 10 nucleotides align to TRBD1. J gave up 1 base and V 5 bases, and 8 bases lay outside the gene matches. Germline V gene data show CDR1 as MDHEN and CDR2 as SYDVKM. CDR3 length equals 16 residues.

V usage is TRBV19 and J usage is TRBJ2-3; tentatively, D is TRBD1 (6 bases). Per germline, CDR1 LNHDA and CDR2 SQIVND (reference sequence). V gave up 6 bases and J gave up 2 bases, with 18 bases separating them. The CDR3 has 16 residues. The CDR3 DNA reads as TGTGCCAGTAGCCCACACAGGGTTTGGACCACAGATACGCAGTATTTT. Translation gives CASSPHRVWTTDTQYF.

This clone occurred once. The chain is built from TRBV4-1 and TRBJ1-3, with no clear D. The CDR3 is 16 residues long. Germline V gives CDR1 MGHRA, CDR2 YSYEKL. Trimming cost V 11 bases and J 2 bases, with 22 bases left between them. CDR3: CALRGWRNFTGNTIYF. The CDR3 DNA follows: TGCGCCCTCCGAGGGTGGCGGAACTTCACTGGAAACACCATATATTTT.

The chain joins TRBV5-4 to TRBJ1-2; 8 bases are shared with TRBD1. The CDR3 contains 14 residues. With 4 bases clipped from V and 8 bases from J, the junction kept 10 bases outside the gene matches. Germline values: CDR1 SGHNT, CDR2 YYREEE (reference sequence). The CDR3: CASSPGQEVLGYTF. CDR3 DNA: TGTGCCAGCAGCCCGGGACAGGAAGTATTAGGCTACACCTTC. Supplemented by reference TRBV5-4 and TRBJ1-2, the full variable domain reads ETGVTQSPTHLIKTRGQQVTLRCSSQSGHNTVSWYQQALGQGPQFIFQYYREEENGRGNFPPRFSGLQFPNYSSELNVNALELDDSALYLCASSPGQEVLGYTFGSGTRLTVV.

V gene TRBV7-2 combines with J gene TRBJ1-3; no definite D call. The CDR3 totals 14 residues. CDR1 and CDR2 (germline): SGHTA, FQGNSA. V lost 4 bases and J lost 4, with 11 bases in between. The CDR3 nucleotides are TGTGCCAGCAGCTCTGTCTCCGCGGGAAACACCATATATTTT. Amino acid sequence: CASSSVSAGNTIYF.

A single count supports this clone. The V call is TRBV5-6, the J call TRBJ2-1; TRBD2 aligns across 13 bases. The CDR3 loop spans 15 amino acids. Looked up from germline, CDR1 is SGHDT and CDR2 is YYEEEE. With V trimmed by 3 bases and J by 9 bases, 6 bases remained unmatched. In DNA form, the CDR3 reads TGTGCCAGCAGCTGGGGGACTAGCGGGATAACTGAGCAGTTCTTC. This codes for CASSWGTSGITEQFF.

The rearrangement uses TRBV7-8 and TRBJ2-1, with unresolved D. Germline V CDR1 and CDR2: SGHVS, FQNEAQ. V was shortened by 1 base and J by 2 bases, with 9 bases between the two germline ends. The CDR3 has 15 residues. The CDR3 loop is CASSLDLGTYNEQFF. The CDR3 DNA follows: TGTGCCAGCAGCTTAGATCTAGGGACCTACAATGAGCAGTTCTTC.